This entry lists 27 T cell receptor beta chains sequenced from one sample in a study of tissue T cells after allogeneic stem cell transplantation (dated by TCRdb to between 2021 and 2024). Library preparation was by the immunoSEQ multiplex PCR assay. TCRdb's version of the immuneACCESS table is confined to in-frame rearrangements and falls short of the full clone set. An unresolved V gene accounts for under half of the shortfall where checked; the remainder is of unknown origin. This sample has some 3,700 clones in its table, and approximately 50% of those were observed once. 6.3% of the sample goes to the ten largest clones. The time point label, read with the paper, signifies: mouse harvest day 7 after allogeneic transplant. Mouse grafts consisting of 10^7 T-cell-depleted bone marrow cells combined with 10^6 splenic CD5+ T cells were administered by tail vein injection. The material sequenced was gut tissue. These receptors all come from a female BALB/c mouse given C57BL/6 T cells with graft-versus-host disease after an allogeneic hematopoietic cell transplant.

As to this clone: Mouse names are used for the genes. The read falls 1 residue short of the CDR3 end, and the missing part is taken from the germline J gene. This chain connects TRBV26 to TRBJ2-5; 10 nucleotides agree with TRBD2. The CDR3 spans 15 residues. V gave up 2 bases and J gave up 6 bases; unmatched junction bases: 5. Germline CDR1 and CDR2: KGHPV and FQNQEV (reference sequence). CDR3 DNA (partial): TGTGCCAGCAGTCTGCCTGGGGGGGCCGGGGACACCCAGTAC. Translation: CASSLPGGAGDTQY. The full CDR3 reads CASSLPGGAGDTQYF.

This clone counts as large. Genes and germline are mouse. The read finishes 1 residue shy of the CDR3 end, and the germline J gene is used to complete it. The V and J genes are TRBV17 and TRBJ2-1; 9 bases are shared with TRBD2. Germline V gene data show CDR1 as MNHDT and CDR2 as YYDKIL. This CDR3 comprises 15 residues. With V trimmed by 3 bases and J by 1 base, 1 base remained unmatched. The CDR3 here is CASSRDWGNYAEQFF. The CDR3 bases that were read are TGTGCTAGCAGTAGGGACTGGGGAAACTATGCTGAGCAGTTC.

In the case of this clone: Mouse names are used for the genes. The read stops 1 residue short of the end of the CDR3; the missing end is completed from the germline J gene. The chain combines TRBV26 with TRBJ1-5; D perhaps matches TRBD1 (5 bases). Trimming shortened V by 4 bases and J by 1 base, and 5 bases separated the two germline ends. Per germline, CDR1 KGHPV and CDR2 FQNQEV (reference sequence). The CDR3 covers 13 residues. This CDR3 reads CASSRTNNQAPLF. The DNA read from the CDR3 is TGTGCCAGCAGTCGGACAAACAACCAGGCTCCGCTT. Filled out from reference TRBV26 and TRBJ1-5, the complete variable domain reads NSKVIQTPRYLVKGQGQKAKMRCIPEKGHPVVFWYQQNKNNEFKFLINFQNQEVLQQIDMTEKRFSAECPSNSPCSLEIQSSEAGDSALYLCASSRTNNQAPLFGEGTRLSVL.

On this clone itself: Genes here carry mouse names. The read terminates 1 residue before the CDR3 end, so the remaining end is supplied by the germline J gene. The rearrangement links TRBV12-1 to TRBJ1-2; D may be TRBD1 (6 bases). The CDR3 is made up of 14 amino acids. Germline V gives CDR1 SGHSN, CDR2 HYEKVE. V was pared by 0 bases and J by 3 bases, with 10 bases between. Partial CDR3 DNA: TGTGCCAGCTCTCTCACAGGGAAAGACTCCGACTACACC. Its translation is CASSLTGKDSDYT. The complete CDR3 sequence is CASSLTGKDSDYTF.

Concerning this clone itself: Germline and genes here are mouse. From the germline J gene comes the end of the CDR3, since the read stops 1 residue before it. The chain employs TRBV26 and TRBJ1-1; D possibly corresponds to TRBD1 (6 bases). CDR3 size: 13 residues. Deletions cut 4 bases from V and 1 base from J, with 7 bases between. Germline lookup yields CDR1 KGHPV and CDR2 FQNQEV (reference sequence). CDR3 loop: CASSPDRNTEVFF. The CDR3 DNA, read in part, is TGTGCCAGCAGTCCGGACAGAAACACAGAAGTCTTC.

To note about this clone: Gene and germline names: mouse. From the germline J gene comes the end of the CDR3, since the read stops 1 residue before it. The chain is built from TRBV16 and TRBJ2-5, with 7 bases identical to TRBD2. Per the germline V gene, CDR1 is SGHSA and CDR2 is FRNQAP. V was pared by 0 bases and J by 7 bases, with 4 bases of the junction left unmatched. The CDR3 is made up of 14 amino acids. CDR3 residues: CASSLELWGNTQYF. The CDR3 DNA, read in part, is TGTGCAAGCAGCTTAGAACTCTGGGGGAACACCCAGTAC.

As concerns this clone: The genes and germline here are from mouse. Read sequence stops 1 residue before the CDR3 end, and the germline J gene provides the missing end. The V and J genes are TRBV26 and TRBJ2-4; D perhaps matches TRBD1 (5 bases). CDR3 length equals 15 residues. CDR1 is KGHPV and CDR2 is FQNQEV in the germline V gene (reference sequence). Between the trimmed V and J ends, which lost 0 bases and 2 bases, there was a span of 9 bases. The part of the CDR3 DNA that was read is TGTGCCAGCAGTCTGTCCTGGACAAATCAAAACACCTTGTAC. Its translation is CASSLSWTNQNTLY. The full CDR3 reads CASSLSWTNQNTLYF.

The table lists this clone with a few counts. Gene names follow the mouse nomenclature. Sequencing ends 1 residue short of the CDR3 end; the germline J gene provides the rest. The gene calls are TRBV22 and TRBJ2-7; no check of the table's D call, TRBD2, against the DNA was made. TRBV22 is a documented pseudogene. The CDR3 runs 12 residues. This chain's CDR3 is CASSCLLYEQYF. The CDR3 bases that were read are TGTGCCAGCAGTTGTCTTCTATATGAACAGTAC.

As for this clone: The gene names given are mouse names. The read falls 1 residue short of the CDR3 end, and the missing part is taken from the germline J gene. This chain joins TRBV23 and TRBJ1-3; TRBD1 reflects the table's D call only, with no check against the DNA. This CDR3 spans 15 amino acids. In germline, CDR1 is KGHTA, CDR2 FQNQQP. The CDR3 protein is CSSSQQGNSGNTLYF. The CDR3 DNA, read in part, is TGCTCCAGCAGTCAACAGGGGAATTCTGGAAATACGCTCTAT.

In regard to this clone: Gene names and germline match the mouse. Coverage ceases 1 residue before the CDR3 finishes, and the germline J gene fills in the end. V and J are TRBV12-1 and TRBJ2-5; 12 bases are shared with TRBD1. V shed 0 bases, J shed 2 bases, and the junction held 5 bases outside the gene matches. Germline CDR1 reads SGHSN; CDR2 reads HYEKVE. The CDR3 length is 17 residues. Incomplete CDR3 DNA: TGTGCCAGCTCTCTCCGGGACAGGGGGCGCCGCCAAGACACCCAGTAC. This codes for CASSLRDRGRRQDTQY. The full CDR3 reads CASSLRDRGRRQDTQYF.

This clone was observed a few times. At one end the junction does not follow the germline gene, possibly because of a read error. The gene names given are mouse names. The sequence runs out 1 residue before the end of the CDR3; the remainder is reconstructed from the germline J gene. The gene calls are TRBV20 and TRBJ2-7; 11 nucleotides agree with TRBD2. CDR1 is GFQATS, CDR2 STVNSAI, per germline. This CDR3 comprises 12 residues. The CDR3 DNA, read in part, is TGTGGTGCTCGGGACTGGGGGTATGAACAGTAC. This encodes CGARDWGYEQY. In full, the CDR3 is CGARDWGYEQYF.

In this sample, this clone turned up a few times. Gene names follow the mouse nomenclature. Sequencing ends 1 residue short of the CDR3 end; the germline J gene provides the rest. The chain combines TRBV26 with TRBJ2-5; perhaps TRBD1 as D (5 bases). There are 12 residues in the CDR3. Germline-derived CDR1 and CDR2 are KGHPV and FQNQEV (reference sequence). V lost 4 bases, J lost 5 bases, and 7 bases lay in between. The CDR3 DNA, read in part, is TGTGCCAGCAGTCCAGGGAGAGACACCCAGTAC. Its protein is CASSPGRDTQY. The full CDR3 protein is CASSPGRDTQYF.

In regard to this clone: A junction end diverges from the germline sequence, so it may reflect a read error. The listed genes are named as in mouse. The read stops 1 residue short of the end of the CDR3; the missing end is completed from the germline J gene. The gene calls are TRBV31 and TRBJ2-7, with D maybe TRBD2 (6 bases). CDR3 length: 14 residues. The germline gives CDR1 GKSSPN, CDR2 SITVG. CDR3 residues: CASSLGTPGYEQYF. CDR3 bases read: TGTGCCTCGAGTCTAGGGACTCCGGGGTATGAACAGTAC. Full variable domain (rest looked up from reference TRBV31 and TRBJ2-7): AQTIHQWPVAEIKAVGSPLSLGCTIKGKSSPNLYWYWQATGGTLQQLFYSITVGQVESVVQLNLSASRPKDDQFILSTEKLLLSHSGFYLCASSLGTPGYEQYFGPGTRLTVL.

This clone appeared a few times. The gene symbols are mouse symbols. The sequenced fragment ends 1 residue before the CDR3 boundary, so the rest is inferred from the germline J gene. The chain couples TRBV12-1 to TRBJ1-4; no firm D call. This CDR3 has 12 amino acids. The V and J ends lost 0 bases and 7 bases respectively, with 5 bases between them. Germline V gene sequence: CDR1 SGHSN, CDR2 HYEKVE. The covered CDR3 bases are TGTGCCAGCTCTCTCCGTCGCGAAAGATTATTT. Amino acids: CASSLRRERLF. Given in full, the CDR3 is CASSLRRERLFF.

A single count supports this clone. The listed genes are named as in mouse. The sequence runs out 1 residue before the end of the CDR3; the remainder is reconstructed from the germline J gene. This chain uses TRBV26 with TRBJ2-5, with a tentative D call TRBD2 (5 bases). The CDR3 covers 14 residues. CDR1 and CDR2 (germline): KGHPV, FQNQEV (reference sequence). V was shortened by 4 bases and J by 5 bases, with 13 bases between the two germline ends. Incomplete CDR3 DNA: TGTGCCAGCAGTCCCCCTGGGCCCCGAGACACCCAGTAC. Protein: CASSPPGPRDTQY. The entire CDR3 is CASSPPGPRDTQYF.

In regard to this clone: Gene names are the mouse ones. The CDR3 end falls 1 residue outside the read, so it is completed with the germline J gene. The J gene is TRBJ1-6, the V gene TRBV15, with D unresolved. TRBJ1-6 is an ORF for which the function is uncertain. The germline CDR1 and CDR2 sequences are SGHND and FRSKSL. V was pared by 3 bases and J by 6 bases, with 6 bases between. The CDR3 is 13 residues long. The CDR3 is CASSFNSNSPLYF. The DNA read from the CDR3 is TGTGCCAGCAGTTTTAACAGTAATTCGCCCCTCTAC.

Relative to its sample, this clone is medium-sized (0.01 to 0.1%). Germline and genes: mouse. The missing CDR3 end, 1 residue past where the read stops, is filled in from the germline J gene. The genes are TRBV13-3 and TRBJ2-2, with D hard to call. With 1 base removed from V and 2 bases from J, the gap between germline ends came to 0 bases. In germline, CDR1 is NNHDY, CDR2 SYVADS. The CDR3 sequence is 12 residues long. The CDR3 spells CASSDNTGQLYF. CDR3 DNA, as far as it was read: TGTGCCAGCAGTGATAACACCGGGCAGCTCTAC. Combining the CDR3 with reference TRBV13-3 and TRBJ2-2 gives the whole variable domain EAAVTQSPRSKVAVTGGKVTLSCHQTNNHDYMYWYRQDTGHGLRLIHYSYVADSTEKGDIPDGYKASRPSQENFSLILELASLSQTAVYFCASSDNTGQLYFGEGSKLTVL.

Worth noting for this clone: Gene names are mouse gene names. The read ends 1 residue shy of where the CDR3 ends; the end is completed using the germline J gene. The V gene is TRBV5, the J gene TRBJ2-2; 9 bases line up with TRBD1. Germline V CDR1 and CDR2: LGHNA, YNLKQL (reference sequence). V was clipped by 4 bases and J by 2 bases; unmatched bases: 2. This CDR3 has 15 amino acids. CDR3 amino acids: CASSPQGANTGQLYF. The DNA read from the CDR3 is TGTGCCAGCAGCCCACAGGGGGCGAACACCGGGCAGCTCTAC.

On this clone: The gene symbols are mouse symbols. The sequence runs out 1 residue before the end of the CDR3; the remainder is reconstructed from the germline J gene. The chain couples TRBV23 to TRBJ1-1; the table's TRBD1 call for D was not verified on the DNA. The length of the CDR3 is 13 residues. The germline V gene has CDR1 KGHTA and CDR2 FQNQQP. CDR3 protein: CSSSQSQNTEVFF. CDR3 bases read: TGCTCCAGCAGTCAATCACAGAACACAGAAGTCTTC. Combining the CDR3 with reference TRBV23 and TRBJ1-1 gives the whole variable domain DAAVTQKPRYLIKMKGQEAEMKCIPEKGHTAVFWYQQKQSKELKFLIYFQNQQPLDQIDMVKERFSAVCPSSSLCSLGIRTCEAEDSALYLCSSSQSQNTEVFFGKGTRLTVV.

Note on this clone: Genes and germline come from the mouse. The read terminates 1 residue before the CDR3 end, so the remaining end is supplied by the germline J gene. The rearrangement links TRBV31 to TRBJ2-3; 13 bases align to TRBD2. Germline assignment: CDR1 GKSSPN and CDR2 SITVG. Trimming removed 1 base from V and 1 base from J; junction bases left unmatched: 11. The CDR3 has 19 residues. The DNA read from the CDR3 is TGTGCCTGGAGTCCTCGGGACTGGGGGGGGCGCTGGGGTGCAGAAACGCTGTAT. This translates into CAWSPRDWGGRWGAETLY. From start to end, the CDR3 is CAWSPRDWGGRWGAETLYF.

On this clone: Gene names denote mouse genes. The CDR3 extends 1 residue past the end of the read, so its final part is completed from the germline J gene. The chain uses TRBV13-2 and TRBJ2-3; D is unresolved. V was cut by 0 bases and J by 0 bases, with 11 bases left in between. Germline V gene sequence: CDR1 NNHNN, CDR2 SYGAGS (reference sequence). The CDR3 covers 16 residues. CDR3 sequence reads: CASGDGQINSAETLYF. The CDR3 DNA, read in part, is TGTGCCAGCGGTGATGGACAAATAAATAGTGCAGAAACGCTGTAT.

Turning to this clone: Genes and germline come from the mouse. The CDR3 end falls 1 residue outside the read, so it is completed with the germline J gene. This sequence joins TRBV16 and TRBJ2-7; 8 bases are a match to TRBD2. The CDR3 is 13 amino acids. Trimming took 5 bases from V and 2 from J; bases not matched to a gene: 2. CDR1 and CDR2 (germline): SGHSA, FRNQAP. Here the CDR3 reads CASSVGGAYEQYF. The CDR3 bases that were read are TGTGCAAGCAGCGTTGGGGGGGCCTATGAACAGTAC.

With regard to this clone: Mouse germline and gene names are used. Sequencing ends 1 residue short of the CDR3 end; the germline J gene provides the rest. The J gene is TRBJ2-1, the V gene TRBV15, with TRBD2 matching 8 bases. The germline V gene has CDR1 SGHND and CDR2 FRSKSL. J gave up 3 bases and V 4 bases, and 2 bases lay outside the gene matches. This CDR3 comprises 14 residues. The CDR3 bases that were read are TGTGCCAGCAGTTGGGACTGGAGCTATGCTGAGCAGTTC. This translates into CASSWDWSYAEQF. The whole CDR3 sequence is CASSWDWSYAEQFF.

A few counts support this clone. Gene names and germline match the mouse. The CDR3 is cut off 1 residue early in the read; its end comes from the germline J gene. This chain connects TRBV3 to TRBJ1-2; D gene ambiguous. This CDR3 is 12 amino acids long. Germline V CDR1 and CDR2: SNHLY, FYNGKV (reference sequence). Trimming took off 6 bases at V and 2 bases at J, with 7 bases between the two ends. CDR3 loop: CASRLGNSDYTF. The CDR3 DNA, read in part, is TGTGCCAGCAGATTGGGGAACTCCGACTACACC.

This clone showed up just a few times. The listed genes are named as in mouse. The CDR3 is cut off 1 residue early in the read; its end comes from the germline J gene. This chain links TRBV13-3 with TRBJ2-3; 7 bases map to TRBD1. From germline, CDR1 is NNHDY and CDR2 SYVADS. Trimming removed 5 bases from V and 0 bases from J; junction bases left unmatched: 6. This CDR3 contains 15 residues. CDR3 protein: CASSPDRVSAETLYF. The CDR3 DNA, read in part, is TGTGCCAGCAGCCCTGACAGGGTTAGTGCAGAAACGCTGTAT.

As to this clone: Gene names and germline match the mouse. Different DNA sequences within this sample yield the same CDR3. The sequenced part of the CDR3 DNA is TGTGCCAGCAGCTGGGACAGGGAGGGCACAGAAGTCTTC. It yields the protein CASSWDREGTEVF. The complete CDR3 protein is CASSWDREGTEVFF. The chain couples TRBV26 to TRBJ1-1, with TRBD1 identical over 9 bases. The read finishes 1 residue shy of the CDR3 end, and the germline J gene is used to complete it. J was trimmed by 4 bases and V by 6 bases; bases with no gene match: 6. CDR1 is KGHPV, CDR2 FQNQEV, per germline (reference sequence). The CDR3 covers 14 residues.

As to this clone: The gene names here belong to mouse. The read is 1 residue too short to cover the CDR3 end, so that end is filled in from the germline J gene. The chain couples TRBV20 to TRBJ2-5; D possibly corresponds to TRBD2 (6 bases). Germline CDR1 is GFQATS and CDR2 is STVNSAI. V was clipped by 0 bases and J by 2 bases, with 6 bases between them. This CDR3 region has 13 residues. CDR3 residues: CGARDWGQDTQYF. CDR3 DNA (partial): TGTGGTGCTAGGGACTGGGGCCAAGACACCCAGTAC.